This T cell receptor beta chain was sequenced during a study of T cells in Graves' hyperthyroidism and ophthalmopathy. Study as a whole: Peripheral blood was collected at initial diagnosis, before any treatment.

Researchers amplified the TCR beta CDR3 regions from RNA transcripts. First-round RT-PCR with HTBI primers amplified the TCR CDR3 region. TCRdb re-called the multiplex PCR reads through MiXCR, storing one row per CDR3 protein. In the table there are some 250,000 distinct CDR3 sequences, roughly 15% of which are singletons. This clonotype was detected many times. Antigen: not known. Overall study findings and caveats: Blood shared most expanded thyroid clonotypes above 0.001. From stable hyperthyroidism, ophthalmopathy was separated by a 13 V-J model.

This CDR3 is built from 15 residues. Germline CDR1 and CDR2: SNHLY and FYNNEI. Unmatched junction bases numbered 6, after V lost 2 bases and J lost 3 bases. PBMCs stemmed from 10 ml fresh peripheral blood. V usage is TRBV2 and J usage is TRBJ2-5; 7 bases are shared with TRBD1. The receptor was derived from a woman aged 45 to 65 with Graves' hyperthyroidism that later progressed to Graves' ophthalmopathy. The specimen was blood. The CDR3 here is CASSERGHIKETQYF. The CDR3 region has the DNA TGTGCCAGCAGTGAAAGGGGGCACATTAAAGAGACCCAGTACTTC.